The 9 T cell receptor beta chains below all came from one sample that was sequenced in a study of cytomegalovirus exposure and HLA in healthy donors. PCR used 60 Vbeta primers and 13 Jbeta primers. TCRdb keeps only in-frame clones here, not all; method: immunoSEQ multiplex PCR. Of 80,000 to 95,000 clones in the sample, about 89% were seen once. The material sequenced was PBMCs. Receptors were obtained from a man aged 30 to 39 in good health and CMV-seropositive.

The CDR3, as DNA: TGTGCCAGCAGCTTGGGGAGGGGGCTTCAAGATACGCAGTATTTT. Its protein product is CASSLGRGLQDTQYF. The J gene is TRBJ2-3, the V gene TRBV5-4; D possibly corresponds to TRBD1 (7 bases). CDR3 length: 15 amino acids. V was clipped by 0 bases and J by 5 bases, with 13 bases between them. In germline, CDR1 is SGHNT, CDR2 YYREEE (reference sequence).

This chain uses TRBV7-3 with TRBJ2-2; TRBD2 agrees at 7 bases. The CDR3 totals 15 residues. Germline CDR1 and CDR2: SGHTA and FQGTGA. J lost 0 bases, V lost 5 bases, and 3 bases had no gene match. CDR3 in DNA: TGTGCCAGCAGCCATGGGACTACGAACACCGGGGAGCTGTTTTTT. Protein product: CASSHGTTNTGELFF.

J is TRBJ1-2 and V is TRBV6-5; D might be TRBD1 (5 bases). V lost 0 bases and J lost 6, with 17 bases in between. Germline V gene lookup returns CDR1 MNHEY and CDR2 SVGAGI. The CDR3 extends over 16 amino acids. CDR3 nucleotides: TGTGCCAGCAGTTACTCGATAAACCCAGGGAGGGATGGCTACACCTTC. This sequence encodes CASSYSINPGRDGYTF.

V and J are TRBV7-9 and TRBJ2-7, with 9 bases identical to TRBD2. This CDR3 is 18 amino acids long. V lost 2 bases to trimming and J lost 0 bases; unmatched junction nucleotides: 11. The germline CDR1 and CDR2 sequences are SEHNR and FQNEAQ (reference sequence). The CDR3 loop reads CASSLLTGTSRHSYEQYF. CDR3 nucleotide sequence: TGTGCCAGCAGCTTACTAACAGGGACTAGCAGACACTCCTACGAGCAGTACTTC.

The genes are TRBV25-1 and TRBJ2-5; TRBD2 is a possible D gene (6 bases). Germline-derived CDR1 and CDR2 are MGHDK and SYGVNS. This CDR3 contains 14 residues. The V gene lost 1 base and the J gene lost 3 bases, with 9 bases spanning the gap. CDR3 coding DNA: TGTGCCAGCAGTGAATCTTCGGGGGAAGAGACCCAGTACTTC. Amino acids: CASSESSGEETQYF.

This chain joins TRBV27 and TRBJ2-1; D may be TRBD2 (5 bases). This CDR3 contains 15 residues. Per the germline V gene, CDR1 is MNHEY and CDR2 is SMNVEV (reference sequence). The V and J ends lost 0 bases and 7 bases respectively, with 13 bases between them. The CDR3 DNA reads TGTGCCAGCAGTTTATCCCCTAGCTGGAGGAATGAGCAGTTCTTC. Translated, it gives CASSLSPSWRNEQFF.

The chain joins TRBV7-9 to TRBJ2-5; tentative D call: TRBD2 (5 bases). Trimming shortened V by 1 base and J by 2 bases, and 11 bases separated the two germline ends. The CDR3 has 15 residues. Looked up from germline, CDR1 is SEHNR and CDR2 is FQNEAQ (reference sequence). The CDR3 sequence: CASSLGSGVQETQYF. The CDR3 DNA is TGTGCCAGCAGCTTAGGGAGCGGCGTTCAAGAGACCCAGTACTTC.

In DNA form, the CDR3 reads TGTGCCAGCAGCGTAGAGACGGGGCTAGCGGGAATGGAGACCCAGTACTTC. Translating gives CASSVETGLAGMETQYF. The rearrangement links TRBV9 to TRBJ2-5, with 9 bases fitting TRBD2. Trimming removed 0 bases from V and 5 bases from J; junction bases left unmatched: 11. This CDR3 has 17 residues. The germline gives CDR1 SGDLS, CDR2 YYNGEE. The full variable domain, with the rest looked up from reference TRBV9 and TRBJ2-5, is DSGVTQTPKHLITATGQRVTLRCSPRSGDLSVYWYQQSLDQGLQFLIQYYNGEERAKGNILERFSAQQFPDLHSELNLSSLELGDSALYFCASSVETGLAGMETQYFGPGTRLLVL.

V gene TRBV27 combines with J gene TRBJ2-7, with D tentatively TRBD2 (7 bases). The germline V gene encodes CDR1 MNHEY and CDR2 SMNVEV (reference sequence). The CDR3 loop spans 13 amino acids. V lost 5 bases and J lost 2, with 10 bases in between. The CDR3 bases are TGTGCCAGCAGTAGGGGGGGTCCCTACGAGCAGTACTTC. It yields the protein CASSRGGPYEQYF.